Detailed here is one T cell receptor beta chain. What it binds is unknown. At sampling all donors were nominally healthy, likely with unrecorded immune exposures. This sample was included in a study of cytomegalovirus exposure and HLA in healthy donors. Whole-study results and caveats: The dataset shows that most TCR sequences were rare, while some public TCRs occurred in many donors.

The CDR3 loop spans 13 amino acids. The germline V gene encodes CDR1 SEHNR and CDR2 FQNEAQ (reference sequence). Trimming removed 5 bases from V and 4 bases from J, with 11 bases in between. Primers for the PCR totalled 60 Vbeta and 13 Jbeta. The repertoire was sequenced with immunoSEQ multiplex PCR; TCRdb's copy has only in-frame clones and lacks some. The sample includes some 75,000 clones. The specimen was PBMCs. This clonotype was obtained from a boy younger than 18 in good health and CMV-seronegative. V gene TRBV7-9 combines with J gene TRBJ1-2, with D unresolved. The CDR3 DNA sequence: TGTGCCAGCAGCCCCGGCAGGCTCTATGGCTACACCTTC. Translating it yields CASSPGRLYGYTF.